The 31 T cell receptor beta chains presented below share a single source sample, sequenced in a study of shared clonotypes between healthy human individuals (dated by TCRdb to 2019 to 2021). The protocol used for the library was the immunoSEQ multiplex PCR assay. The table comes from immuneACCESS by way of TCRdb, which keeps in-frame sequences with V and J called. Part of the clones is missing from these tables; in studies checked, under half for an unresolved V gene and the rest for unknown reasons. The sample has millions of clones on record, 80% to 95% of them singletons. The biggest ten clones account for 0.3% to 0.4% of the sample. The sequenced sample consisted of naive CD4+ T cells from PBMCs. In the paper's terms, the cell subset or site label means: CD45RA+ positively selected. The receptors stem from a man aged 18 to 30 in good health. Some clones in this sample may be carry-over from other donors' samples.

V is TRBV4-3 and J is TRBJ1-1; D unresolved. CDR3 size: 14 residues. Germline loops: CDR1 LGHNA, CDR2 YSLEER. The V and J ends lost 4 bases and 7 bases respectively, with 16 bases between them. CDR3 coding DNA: TGCGCCAGCAGCCGCTCCGGGAGGGCCAGTGAAGCTTTCTTT. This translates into CASSRSGRASEAFF.

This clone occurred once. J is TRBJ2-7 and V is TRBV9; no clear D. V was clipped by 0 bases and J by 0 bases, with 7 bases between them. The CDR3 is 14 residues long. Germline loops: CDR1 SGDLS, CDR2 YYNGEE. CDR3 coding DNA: TGTGCCAGCAGCGTAGACGCGAGCTCCTACGAGCAGTACTTC. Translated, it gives CASSVDASSYEQYF.

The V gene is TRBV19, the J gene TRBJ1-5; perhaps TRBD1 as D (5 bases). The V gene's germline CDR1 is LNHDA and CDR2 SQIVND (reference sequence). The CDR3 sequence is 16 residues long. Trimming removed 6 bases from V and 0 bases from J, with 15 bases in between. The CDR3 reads CASRTLKGPSNQPQHF. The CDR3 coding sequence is TGTGCCAGTAGGACACTGAAGGGACCTAGCAATCAGCCCCAGCATTTT.

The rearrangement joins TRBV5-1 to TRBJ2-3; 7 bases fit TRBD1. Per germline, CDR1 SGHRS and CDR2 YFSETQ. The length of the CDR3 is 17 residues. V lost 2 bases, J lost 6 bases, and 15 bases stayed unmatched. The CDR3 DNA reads TGCGCCAGCAGCTTTAGCCGGGACAGCACGATTAGCGATACGCAGTATTTT. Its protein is CASSFSRDSTISDTQYF.

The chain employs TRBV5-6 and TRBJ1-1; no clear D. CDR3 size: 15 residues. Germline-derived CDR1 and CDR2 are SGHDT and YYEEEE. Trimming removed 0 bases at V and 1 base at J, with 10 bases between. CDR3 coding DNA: TGTGCCAGCAGCTTGGGTCCGACTTGGAACACTGAAGCTTTCTTT. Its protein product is CASSLGPTWNTEAFF. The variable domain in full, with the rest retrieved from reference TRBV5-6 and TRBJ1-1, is DAGVTQSPTHLIKTRGQQVTLRCSPKSGHDTVSWYQQALGQGPQFIFQYYEEEERQRGNFPDRFSGHQFPNYSSELNVNALLLGDSALYLCASSLGPTWNTEAFFGQGTRLTVV.

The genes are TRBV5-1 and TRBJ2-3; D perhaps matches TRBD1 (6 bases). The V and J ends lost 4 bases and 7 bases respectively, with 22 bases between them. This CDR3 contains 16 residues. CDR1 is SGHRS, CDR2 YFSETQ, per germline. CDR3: CASSPDRTIITYTQYF. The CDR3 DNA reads TGCGCCAGCAGCCCCGACAGGACCATTATTACCTATACGCAGTATTTT.

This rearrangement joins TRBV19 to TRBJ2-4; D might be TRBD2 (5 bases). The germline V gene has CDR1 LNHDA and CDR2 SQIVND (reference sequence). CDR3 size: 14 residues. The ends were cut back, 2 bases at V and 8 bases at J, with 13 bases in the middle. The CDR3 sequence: CASSIREIGHIQYF. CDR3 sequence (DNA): TGTGCCAGTAGTATACGGGAAATTGGCCACATTCAGTACTTC. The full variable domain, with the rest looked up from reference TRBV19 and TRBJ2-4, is DGGITQSPKYLFRKEGQNVTLSCEQNLNHDAMYWYRQDPGQGLRLIYYSQIVNDFQKGDIAEGYSVSREKKESFPLTVTSAQKNPTAFYLCASSIREIGHIQYFGAGTRLSVL.

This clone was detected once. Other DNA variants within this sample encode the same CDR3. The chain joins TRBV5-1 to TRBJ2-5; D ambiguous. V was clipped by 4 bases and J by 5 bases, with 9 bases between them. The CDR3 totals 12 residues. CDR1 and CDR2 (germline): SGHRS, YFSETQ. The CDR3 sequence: CASSPGWETQYF. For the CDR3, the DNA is TGCGCCAGCAGCCCCGGGTGGGAGACCCAGTACTTC.

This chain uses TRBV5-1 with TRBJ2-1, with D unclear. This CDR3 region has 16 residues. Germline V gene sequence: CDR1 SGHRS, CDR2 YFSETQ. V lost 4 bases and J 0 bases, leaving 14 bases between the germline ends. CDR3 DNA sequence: TGCGCCAGCAGCCCGCAGGAGTTGAGCTCCTACAATGAGCAGTTCTTC. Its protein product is CASSPQELSSYNEQFF.

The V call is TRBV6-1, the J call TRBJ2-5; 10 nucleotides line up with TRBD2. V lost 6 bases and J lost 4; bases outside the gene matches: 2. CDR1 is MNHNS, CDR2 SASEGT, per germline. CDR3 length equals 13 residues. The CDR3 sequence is CASRLAGLETQYF. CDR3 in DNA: TGTGCCAGCAGACTAGCGGGACTAGAGACCCAGTACTTC.

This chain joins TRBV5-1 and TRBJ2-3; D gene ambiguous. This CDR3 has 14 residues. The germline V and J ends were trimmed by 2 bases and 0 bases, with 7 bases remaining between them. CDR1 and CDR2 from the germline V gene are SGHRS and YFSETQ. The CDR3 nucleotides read TGCGCCAGCAGCTTCGGGCCAAGCACAGATACGCAGTATTTT. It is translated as CASSFGPSTDTQYF.

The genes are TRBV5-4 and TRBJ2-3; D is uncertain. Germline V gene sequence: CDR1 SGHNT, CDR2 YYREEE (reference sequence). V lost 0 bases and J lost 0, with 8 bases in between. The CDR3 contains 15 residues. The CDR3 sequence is CASSLASRSTDTQYF. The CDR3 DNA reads TGTGCCAGCAGCTTGGCATCCCGTAGCACAGATACGCAGTATTTT.

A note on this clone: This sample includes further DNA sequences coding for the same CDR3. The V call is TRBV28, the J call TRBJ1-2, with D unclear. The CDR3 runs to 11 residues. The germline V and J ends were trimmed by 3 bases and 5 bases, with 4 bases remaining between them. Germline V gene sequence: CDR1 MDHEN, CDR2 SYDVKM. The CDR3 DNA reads TGTGCCAGCAGTTTTATTTATGGCTACACCTTC. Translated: CASSFIYGYTF.

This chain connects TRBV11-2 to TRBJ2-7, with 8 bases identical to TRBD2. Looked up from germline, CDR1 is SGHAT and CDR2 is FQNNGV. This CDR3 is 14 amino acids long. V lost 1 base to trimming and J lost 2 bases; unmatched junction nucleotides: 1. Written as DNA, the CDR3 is TGTGCCAGCAGCTTAGTTAGCGGGGCCTACGAGCAGTACTTC. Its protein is CASSLVSGAYEQYF.

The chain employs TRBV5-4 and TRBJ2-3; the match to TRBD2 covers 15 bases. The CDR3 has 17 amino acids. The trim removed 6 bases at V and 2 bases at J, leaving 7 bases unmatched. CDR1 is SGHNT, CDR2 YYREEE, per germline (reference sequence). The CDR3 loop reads CASNLGLAGGVTDTQYF. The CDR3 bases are TGTGCCAGCAACCTGGGACTAGCGGGAGGCGTCACAGATACGCAGTATTTT.

This CDR3 is CASSYSTRTYTGELFF. CDR3 nucleotides: TGTGCCAGCAGTTACTCAACCAGAACTTACACCGGGGAGCTGTTTTTT. The V call is TRBV6-5, the J call TRBJ2-2; no definite D call. Trimming removed 0 bases at V and 3 bases at J, with 11 bases between. The CDR3 has 16 residues. Germline V gives CDR1 MNHEY, CDR2 SVGAGI.

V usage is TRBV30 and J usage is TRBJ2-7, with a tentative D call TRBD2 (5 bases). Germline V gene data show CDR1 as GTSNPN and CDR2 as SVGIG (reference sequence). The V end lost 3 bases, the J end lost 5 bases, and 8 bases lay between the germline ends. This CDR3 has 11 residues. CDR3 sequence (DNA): TGTGCCTGGAGCCCGGGAAACGAGCAGTACTTC. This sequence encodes CAWSPGNEQYF.

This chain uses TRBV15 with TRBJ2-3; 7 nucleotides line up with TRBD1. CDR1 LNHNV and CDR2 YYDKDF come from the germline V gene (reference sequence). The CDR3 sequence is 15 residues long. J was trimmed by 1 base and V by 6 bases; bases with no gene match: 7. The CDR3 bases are TGTGCCACCAGGGTGGACAGGTCCCGCACAGATACGCAGTATTTT. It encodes CATRVDRSRTDTQYF.

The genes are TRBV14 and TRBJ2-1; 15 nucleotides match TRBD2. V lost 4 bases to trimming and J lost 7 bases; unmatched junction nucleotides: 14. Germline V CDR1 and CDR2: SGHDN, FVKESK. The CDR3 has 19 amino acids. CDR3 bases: TGTGCCAGCAGCCTACCCCCGGGACTAGCGGGAGGCTTACTTAATGAGCAGTTCTTC. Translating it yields CASSLPPGLAGGLLNEQFF. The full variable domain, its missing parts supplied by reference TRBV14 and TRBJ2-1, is EAGVTQFPSHSVIEKGQTVTLRCDPISGHDNLYWYRRVMGKEIKFLLHFVKESKQDESGMPNNRFLAERTGGTYSTLKVQPAELEDSGVYFCASSLPPGLAGGLLNEQFFGPGTRLTVL.

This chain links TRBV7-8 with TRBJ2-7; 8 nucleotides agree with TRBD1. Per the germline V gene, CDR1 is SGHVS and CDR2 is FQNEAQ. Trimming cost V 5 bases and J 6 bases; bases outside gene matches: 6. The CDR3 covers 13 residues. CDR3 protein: CASSQDRETEQYF. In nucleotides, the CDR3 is TGTGCCAGCAGCCAGGACAGGGAAACCGAGCAGTACTTC.

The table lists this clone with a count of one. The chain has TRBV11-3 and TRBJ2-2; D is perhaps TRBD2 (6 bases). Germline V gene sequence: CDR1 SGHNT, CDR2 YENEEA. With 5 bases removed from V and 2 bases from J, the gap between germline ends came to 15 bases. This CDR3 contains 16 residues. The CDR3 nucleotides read TGTGCCAGCAGCACCGCCGGCGGGGTAAACACCGGGGAGCTGTTTTTT. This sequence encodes CASSTAGGVNTGELFF.

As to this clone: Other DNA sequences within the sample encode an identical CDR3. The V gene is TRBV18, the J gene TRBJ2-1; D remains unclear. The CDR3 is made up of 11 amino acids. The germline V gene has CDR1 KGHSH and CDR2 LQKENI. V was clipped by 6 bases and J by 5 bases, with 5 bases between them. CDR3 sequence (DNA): TGTGCCAGCTCCCAGGACAATGAGCAGTTCTTC. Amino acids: CASSQDNEQFF.

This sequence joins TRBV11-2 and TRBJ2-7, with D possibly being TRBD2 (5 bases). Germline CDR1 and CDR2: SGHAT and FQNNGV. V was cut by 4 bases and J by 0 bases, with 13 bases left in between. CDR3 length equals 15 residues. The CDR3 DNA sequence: TGTGCCAGCAGCTCCCGGACTTATGTCTCCTACGAGCAGTACTTC. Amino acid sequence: CASSSRTYVSYEQYF.

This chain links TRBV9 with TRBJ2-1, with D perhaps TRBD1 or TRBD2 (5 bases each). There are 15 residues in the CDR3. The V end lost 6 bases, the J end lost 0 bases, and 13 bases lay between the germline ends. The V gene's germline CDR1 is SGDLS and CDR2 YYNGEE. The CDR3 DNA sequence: TGTGCCAGCACCGCAGACGGGACCTCCTACAATGAGCAGTTCTTC. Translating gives CASTADGTSYNEQFF. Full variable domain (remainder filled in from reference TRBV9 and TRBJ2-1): DSGVTQTPKHLITATGQRVTLRCSPRSGDLSVYWYQQSLDQGLQFLIQYYNGEERAKGNILERFSAQQFPDLHSELNLSSLELGDSALYFCASTADGTSYNEQFFGPGTRLTVL.

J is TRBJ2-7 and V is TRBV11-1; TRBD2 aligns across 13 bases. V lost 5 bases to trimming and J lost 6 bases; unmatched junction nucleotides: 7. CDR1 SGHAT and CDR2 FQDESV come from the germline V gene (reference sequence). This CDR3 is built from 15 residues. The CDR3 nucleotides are TGTGCCAGCAGCCCTACTAGCGGGAGGGTCGGCGAGCAGTACTTC. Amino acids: CASSPTSGRVGEQYF.

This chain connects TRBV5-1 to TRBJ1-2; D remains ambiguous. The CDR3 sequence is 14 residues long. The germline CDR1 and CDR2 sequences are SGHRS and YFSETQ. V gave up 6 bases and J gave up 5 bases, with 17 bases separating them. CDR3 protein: CASTQFSNGYGYTF. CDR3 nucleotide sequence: TGCGCCAGCACCCAGTTCTCGAACGGATATGGCTACACCTTC. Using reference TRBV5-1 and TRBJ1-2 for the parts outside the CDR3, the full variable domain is KAGVTQTPRYLIKTRGQQVTLSCSPISGHRSVSWYQQTPGQGLQFLFEYFSETQRNKGNFPGRFSGRQFSNSRSEMNVSTLELGDSALYLCASTQFSNGYGYTFGSGTRLTVV.

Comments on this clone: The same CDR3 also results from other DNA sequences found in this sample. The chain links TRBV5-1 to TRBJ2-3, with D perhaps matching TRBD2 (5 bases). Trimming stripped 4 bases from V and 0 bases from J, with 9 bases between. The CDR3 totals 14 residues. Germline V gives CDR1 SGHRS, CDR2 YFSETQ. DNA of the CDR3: TGCGCCAGCAGCCTCCGGACTAGCACAGATACGCAGTATTTT. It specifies CASSLRTSTDTQYF. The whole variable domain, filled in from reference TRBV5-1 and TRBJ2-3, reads KAGVTQTPRYLIKTRGQQVTLSCSPISGHRSVSWYQQTPGQGLQFLFEYFSETQRNKGNFPGRFSGRQFSNSRSEMNVSTLELGDSALYLCASSLRTSTDTQYFGPGTRLTVL.

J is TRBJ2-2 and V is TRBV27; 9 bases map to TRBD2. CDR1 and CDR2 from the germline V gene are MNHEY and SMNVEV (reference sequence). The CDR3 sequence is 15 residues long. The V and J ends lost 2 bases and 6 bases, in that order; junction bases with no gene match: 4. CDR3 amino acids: CASSLAGGLPGELFF. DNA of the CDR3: TGTGCCAGCAGTTTAGCGGGAGGGCTACCCGGGGAGCTGTTTTTT.

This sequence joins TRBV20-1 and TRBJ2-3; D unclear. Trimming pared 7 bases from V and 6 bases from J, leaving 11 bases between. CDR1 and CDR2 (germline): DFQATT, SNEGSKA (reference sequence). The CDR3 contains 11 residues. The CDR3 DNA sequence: TGCAGTGTACGTGCTCTCGATACGCAGTATTTT. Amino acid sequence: CSVRALDTQYF.

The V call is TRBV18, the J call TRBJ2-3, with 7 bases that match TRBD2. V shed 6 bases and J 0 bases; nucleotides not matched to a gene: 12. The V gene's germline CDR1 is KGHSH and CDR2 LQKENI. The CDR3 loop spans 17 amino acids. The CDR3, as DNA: TGTGCCAGCTCCCCATATCAACTAGCGTCTAGCACAGATACGCAGTATTTT. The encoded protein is CASSPYQLASSTDTQYF.

The CDR3 DNA reads TGTGCCAGCAGTGAACCCAGCCAAACGTCGGACATTCAGTACTTC. Protein: CASSEPSQTSDIQYF. The J gene is TRBJ2-4, the V gene TRBV25-1; no clear D. There are 15 residues in the CDR3. V was trimmed by 2 bases and J by 8 bases, leaving 16 bases between them. In germline, CDR1 is MGHDK, CDR2 SYGVNS.